One and the same sample provided the 2 T cell receptor beta chains below, sequenced in a study of OX40 agonist ivuxolimab in advanced cancers. Repertoires were generated with immunoSEQ multiplex PCR, while TCRdb's copy carries only in-frame clones and drops some. The data contain 16,000 or so clones, roughly 71% of them seen just once; the ten biggest clones take up roughly 12%. The sequencing used CD4+ or CD8+ T cells sorted from blood, collected in a trial of the OX40 agonist ivuxolimab. All receptors derive from an adult with an advanced solid tumor such as melanoma, head and neck, liver or kidney cancer.

By proportion, this clone is large. This rearrangement joins TRBV5-1 to TRBJ2-7; the D is unclear. This CDR3 has 12 amino acids. Trimming took 4 bases from V and 5 from J, leaving 10 bases between them. Germline loops: CDR1 SGHRS, CDR2 YFSETQ. The CDR3 nucleotides are TGCGCCAGCAGCACGGAAGGGAACGAGCAGTACTTC. The encoded protein is CASSTEGNEQYF.

This chain links TRBV6-1 with TRBJ2-3, with TRBD2 matching 9 bases. The CDR3 contains 16 residues. J lost 5 bases, V lost 1 base, and 7 bases had no gene match. Germline V gives CDR1 MNHNS, CDR2 SASEGT. The CDR3 nucleotides read TGTGCCAGCAGTGAAGTCCTAGCGGGGTCTGGAGATACGCAGTATTTT. Protein: CASSEVLAGSGDTQYF.